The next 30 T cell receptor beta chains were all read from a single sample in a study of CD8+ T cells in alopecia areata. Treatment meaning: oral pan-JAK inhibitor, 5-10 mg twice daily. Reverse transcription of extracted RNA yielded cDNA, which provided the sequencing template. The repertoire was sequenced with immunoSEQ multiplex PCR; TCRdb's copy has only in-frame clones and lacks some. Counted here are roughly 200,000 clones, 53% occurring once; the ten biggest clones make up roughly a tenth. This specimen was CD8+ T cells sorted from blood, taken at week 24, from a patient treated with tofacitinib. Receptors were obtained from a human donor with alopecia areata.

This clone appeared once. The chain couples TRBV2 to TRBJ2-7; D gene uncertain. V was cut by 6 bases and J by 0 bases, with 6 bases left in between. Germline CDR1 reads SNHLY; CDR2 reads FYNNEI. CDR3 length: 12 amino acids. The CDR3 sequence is CASRYISYEQYF. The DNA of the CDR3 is TGTGCCAGCAGATACATCTCCTACGAGCAGTACTTC. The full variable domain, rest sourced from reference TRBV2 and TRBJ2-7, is EPEVTQTPSHQVTQMGQEVILRCVPISNHLYFYWYRQILGQKVEFLVSFYNNEISEKSEIFDDQFSVERPDGSNFTLKIRSTKLEDSAMYFCASRYISYEQYFGPGTRLTVT.

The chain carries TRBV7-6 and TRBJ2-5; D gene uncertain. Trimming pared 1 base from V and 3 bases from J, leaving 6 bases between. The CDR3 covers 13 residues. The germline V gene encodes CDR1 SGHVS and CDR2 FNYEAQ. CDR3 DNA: TGTGCCAGCAGCTTAGGGTGGGAAGAGACCCAGTACTTC. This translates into CASSLGWEETQYF.

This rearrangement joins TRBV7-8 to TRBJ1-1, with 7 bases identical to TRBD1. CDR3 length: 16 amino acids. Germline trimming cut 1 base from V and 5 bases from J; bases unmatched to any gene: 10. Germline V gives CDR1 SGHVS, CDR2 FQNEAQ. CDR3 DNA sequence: TGTGCCAGCAGCTTAGGGTCCGGAAGGGGGCAAACTGAAGCTTTCTTT. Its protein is CASSLGSGRGQTEAFF.

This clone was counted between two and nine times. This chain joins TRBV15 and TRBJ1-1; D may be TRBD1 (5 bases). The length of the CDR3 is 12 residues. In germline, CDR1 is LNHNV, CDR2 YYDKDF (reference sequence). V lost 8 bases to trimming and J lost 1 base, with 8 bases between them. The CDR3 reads CATRGGNTEAFF. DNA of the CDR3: TGTGCCACCCGGGGGGGGAACACTGAAGCTTTCTTT. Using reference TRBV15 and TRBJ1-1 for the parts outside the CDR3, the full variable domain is DAMVIQNPRYQVTQFGKPVTLSCSQTLNHNVMYWYQQKSSQAPKLLFHYYDKDFNNEADTPDNFQSRRPNTSFCFLDIRSPGLGDTAMYLCATRGGNTEAFFGQGTRLTVV.

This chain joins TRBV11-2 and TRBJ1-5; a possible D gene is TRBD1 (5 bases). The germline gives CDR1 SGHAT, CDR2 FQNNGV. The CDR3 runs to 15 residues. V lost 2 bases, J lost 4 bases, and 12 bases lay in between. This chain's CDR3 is CASSLYRRENQPQHF. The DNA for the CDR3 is TGTGCCAGCAGCTTATATCGCAGGGAAAATCAGCCCCAGCATTTT.

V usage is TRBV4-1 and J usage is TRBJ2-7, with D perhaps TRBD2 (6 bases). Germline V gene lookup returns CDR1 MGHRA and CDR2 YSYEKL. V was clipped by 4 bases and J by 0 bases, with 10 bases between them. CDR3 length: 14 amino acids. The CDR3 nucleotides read TGCGCCAGCAGCCCGGAGGGGAGCTCCTACGAGCAGTACTTC. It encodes CASSPEGSSYEQYF.

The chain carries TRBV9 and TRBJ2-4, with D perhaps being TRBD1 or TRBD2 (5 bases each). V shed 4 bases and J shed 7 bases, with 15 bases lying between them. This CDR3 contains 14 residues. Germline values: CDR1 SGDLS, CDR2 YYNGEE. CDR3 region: CASSTGAGSNIQYF. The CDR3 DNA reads TGTGCCAGCAGCACCGGGGCCGGTTCGAACATTCAGTACTTC.

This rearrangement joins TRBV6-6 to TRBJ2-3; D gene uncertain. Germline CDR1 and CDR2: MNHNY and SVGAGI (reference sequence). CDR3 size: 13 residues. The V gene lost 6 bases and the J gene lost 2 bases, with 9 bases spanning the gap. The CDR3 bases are TGTGCCAGCAGCCATACTAACACAGATACGCAGTATTTT. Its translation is CASSHTNTDTQYF.

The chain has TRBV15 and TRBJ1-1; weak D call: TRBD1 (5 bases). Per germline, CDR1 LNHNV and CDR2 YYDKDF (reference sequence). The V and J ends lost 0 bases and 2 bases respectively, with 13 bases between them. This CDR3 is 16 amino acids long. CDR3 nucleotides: TGTGCCACCAGCAGAGATTTTGAGGGGACCAACACTGAAGCTTTCTTT. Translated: CATSRDFEGTNTEAFF.

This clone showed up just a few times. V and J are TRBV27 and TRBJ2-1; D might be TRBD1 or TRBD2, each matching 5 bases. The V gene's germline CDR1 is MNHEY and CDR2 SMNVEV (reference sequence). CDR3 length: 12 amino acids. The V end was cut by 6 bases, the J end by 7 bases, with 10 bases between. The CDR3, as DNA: TGTGCCAGCAGCGGGACGTGGAATGAGCAGTTCTTC. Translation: CASSGTWNEQFF.

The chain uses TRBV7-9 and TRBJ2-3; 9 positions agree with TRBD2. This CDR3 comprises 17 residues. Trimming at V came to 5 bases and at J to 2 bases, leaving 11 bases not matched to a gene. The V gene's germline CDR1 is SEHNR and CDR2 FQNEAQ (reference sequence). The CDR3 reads CASSTPASGANTDTQYF. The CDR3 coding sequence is TGTGCCAGCAGCACCCCGGCTAGCGGGGCCAACACAGATACGCAGTATTTT.

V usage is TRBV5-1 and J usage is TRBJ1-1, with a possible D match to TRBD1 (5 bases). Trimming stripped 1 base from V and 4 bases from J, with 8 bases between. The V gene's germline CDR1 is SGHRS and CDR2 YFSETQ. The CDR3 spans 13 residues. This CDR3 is CASSLRGGTEAFF. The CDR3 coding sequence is TGCGCCAGCAGCTTGAGGGGCGGCACTGAAGCTTTCTTT.

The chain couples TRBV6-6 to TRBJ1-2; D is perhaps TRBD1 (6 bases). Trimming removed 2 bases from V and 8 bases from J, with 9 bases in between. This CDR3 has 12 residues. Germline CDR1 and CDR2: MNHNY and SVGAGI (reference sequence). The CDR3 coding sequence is TGTGCCAGCAGTTACGACAGGATAGGCTACACCTTC. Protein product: CASSYDRIGYTF.

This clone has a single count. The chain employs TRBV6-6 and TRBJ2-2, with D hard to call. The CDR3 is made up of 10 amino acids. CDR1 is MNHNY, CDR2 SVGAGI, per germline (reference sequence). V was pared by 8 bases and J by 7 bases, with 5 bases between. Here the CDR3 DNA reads TGTGCCAGCTCCGGCGGGGAGCTGTTTTTT. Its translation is CASSGGELFF.

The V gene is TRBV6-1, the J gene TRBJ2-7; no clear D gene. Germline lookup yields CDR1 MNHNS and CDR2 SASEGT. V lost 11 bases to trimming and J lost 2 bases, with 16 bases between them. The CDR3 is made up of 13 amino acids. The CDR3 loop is CASLGQYPYEQYF. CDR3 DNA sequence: TGTGCCTCCTTAGGCCAGTACCCCTACGAGCAGTACTTC.

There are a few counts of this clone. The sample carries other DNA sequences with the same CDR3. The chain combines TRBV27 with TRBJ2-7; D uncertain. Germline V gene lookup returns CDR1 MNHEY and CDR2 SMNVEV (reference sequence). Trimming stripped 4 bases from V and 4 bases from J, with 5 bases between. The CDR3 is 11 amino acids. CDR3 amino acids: CASSSGYEQYF. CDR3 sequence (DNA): TGTGCCAGCAGTTCGGGTTACGAGCAGTACTTC.

The CDR3: CASSISGALTGELFF. The DNA for the CDR3 is TGTGCCAGCAGCATTTCAGGGGCCCTCACCGGGGAGCTGTTTTTT. V and J are TRBV7-3 and TRBJ2-2; D might be TRBD1 (6 bases). CDR1 is SGHTA, CDR2 FQGTGA, per germline. The V end was cut by 5 bases, the J end by 4 bases, with 14 bases between. The CDR3 is 15 residues long.

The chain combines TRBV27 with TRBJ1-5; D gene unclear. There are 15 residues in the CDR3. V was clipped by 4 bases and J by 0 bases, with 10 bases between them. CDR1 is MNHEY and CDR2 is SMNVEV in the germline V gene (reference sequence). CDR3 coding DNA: TGTGCCAGCAGTTCCCTCGGGGTTAGCAATCAGCCCCAGCATTTT. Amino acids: CASSSLGVSNQPQHF.

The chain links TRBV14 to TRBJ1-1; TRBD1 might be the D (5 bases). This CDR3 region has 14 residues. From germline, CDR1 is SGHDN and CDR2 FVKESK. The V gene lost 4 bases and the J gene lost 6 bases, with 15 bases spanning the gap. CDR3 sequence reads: CASSPTQAGPEAFF. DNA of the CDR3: TGTGCCAGCAGCCCGACTCAGGCAGGGCCTGAAGCTTTCTTT.

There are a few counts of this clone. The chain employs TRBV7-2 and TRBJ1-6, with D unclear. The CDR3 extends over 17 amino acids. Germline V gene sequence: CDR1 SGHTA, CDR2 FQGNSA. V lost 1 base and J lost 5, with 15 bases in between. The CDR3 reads CASSLGMALIDNSPLHF. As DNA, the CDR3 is TGTGCCAGCAGCTTAGGGATGGCATTGATTGATAATTCACCCCTCCACTTT. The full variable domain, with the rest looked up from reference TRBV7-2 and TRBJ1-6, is GAGVSQSPSNKVTEKGKDVELRCDPISGHTALYWYRQSLGQGLEFLIYFQGNSAPDKSGLPSDRFSAERTGGSVSTLTIQRTQQEDSAVYLCASSLGMALIDNSPLHFGNGTRLTVT.

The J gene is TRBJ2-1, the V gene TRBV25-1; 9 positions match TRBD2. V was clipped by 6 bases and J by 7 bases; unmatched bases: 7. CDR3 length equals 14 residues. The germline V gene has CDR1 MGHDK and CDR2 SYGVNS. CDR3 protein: CASRLAGGRNEQFF. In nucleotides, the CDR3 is TGTGCCAGCAGGTTGGCGGGGGGGCGAAATGAGCAGTTCTTC.

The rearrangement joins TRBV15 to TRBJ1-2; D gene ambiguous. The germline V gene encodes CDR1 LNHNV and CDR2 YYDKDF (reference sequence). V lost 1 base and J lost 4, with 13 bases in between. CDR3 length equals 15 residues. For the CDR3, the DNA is TGTGCCACCAGCAGAGCGCACGGATTCAGCTATGGCTACACCTTC. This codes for CATSRAHGFSYGYTF.

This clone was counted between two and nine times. DNA of the CDR3: TGTGCCAGCAGTCCTCAGGGGGTCGGCACTGAAGCTTTCTTT. Protein sequence: CASSPQGVGTEAFF. The chain carries TRBV13 and TRBJ1-1, with 7 bases fitting TRBD1. The CDR3 has 14 residues. The V gene's germline CDR1 is PRHDT and CDR2 FYEKMQ (reference sequence). The V and J ends lost 6 bases and 4 bases, in that order; junction bases with no gene match: 8.

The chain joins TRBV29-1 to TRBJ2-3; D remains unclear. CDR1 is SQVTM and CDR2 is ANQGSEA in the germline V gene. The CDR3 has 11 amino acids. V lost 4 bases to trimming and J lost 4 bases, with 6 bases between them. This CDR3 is CSVGGPDTQYF. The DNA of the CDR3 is TGCAGCGTTGGAGGTCCAGATACGCAGTATTTT.

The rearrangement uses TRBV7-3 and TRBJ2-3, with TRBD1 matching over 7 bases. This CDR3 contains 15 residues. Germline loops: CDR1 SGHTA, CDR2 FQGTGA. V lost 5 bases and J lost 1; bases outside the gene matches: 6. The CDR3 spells CASSERGPGTDTQYF. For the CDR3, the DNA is TGTGCCAGCAGCGAAAGGGGGCCAGGCACAGATACGCAGTATTTT.

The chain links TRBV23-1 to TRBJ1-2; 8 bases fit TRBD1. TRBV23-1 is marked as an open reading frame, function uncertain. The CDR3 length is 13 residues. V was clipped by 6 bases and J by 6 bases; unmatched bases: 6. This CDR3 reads CASRSDREDGYTF. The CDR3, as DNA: TGCGCCAGCAGATCGGACAGGGAAGATGGCTACACCTTC.

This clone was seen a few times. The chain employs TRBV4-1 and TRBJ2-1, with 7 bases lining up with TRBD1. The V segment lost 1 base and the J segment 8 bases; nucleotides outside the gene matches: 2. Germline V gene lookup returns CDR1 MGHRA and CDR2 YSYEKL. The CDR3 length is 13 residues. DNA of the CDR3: TGCGCCAGCAGCCAAGGACAGGGAGATGAGCAGTTCTTC. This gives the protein CASSQGQGDEQFF.

The DNA for the CDR3 is TGTGCCAGCAGTTTATCGGTCCAGCGGCATGTCCGCACCGGGGAGCTGTTTTTT. Its protein is CASSLSVQRHVRTGELFF. The chain couples TRBV27 to TRBJ2-2; D perhaps matches TRBD2 (5 bases). The V gene's germline CDR1 is MNHEY and CDR2 SMNVEV (reference sequence). The germline V and J ends were trimmed by 0 bases and 4 bases, with 18 bases remaining between them. The CDR3 has 18 residues.

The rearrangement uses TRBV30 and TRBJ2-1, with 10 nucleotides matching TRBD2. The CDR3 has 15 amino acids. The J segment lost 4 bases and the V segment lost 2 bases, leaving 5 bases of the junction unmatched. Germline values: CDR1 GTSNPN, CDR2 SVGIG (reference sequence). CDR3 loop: CAWSSAAGGYNEQFF. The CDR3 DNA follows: TGTGCCTGGAGTTCCGCAGCGGGGGGGTACAATGAGCAGTTCTTC.

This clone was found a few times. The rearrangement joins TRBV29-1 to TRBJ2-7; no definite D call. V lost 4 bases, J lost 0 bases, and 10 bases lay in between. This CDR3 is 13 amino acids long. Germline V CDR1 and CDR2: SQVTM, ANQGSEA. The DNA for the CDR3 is TGCAGCGTTGGAGAGGCCAGCTCCTACGAGCAGTACTTC. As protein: CSVGEASSYEQYF.